This TCR beta chain was retrieved from a study of cytomegalovirus exposure and HLA in healthy donors. PCR amplification relied on 60 Vbeta primers (plus 13 Jbeta primers). Sequencing was performed with immunoSEQ multiplex PCR; in TCRdb, only in-frame clones are kept and a portion is missing. The table shows roughly 88,000 clones, with nearly 70% occurring only once. Germline loops: CDR1 MNHEY, CDR2 SVGAGI. This CDR3 is 15 amino acids long. V was shortened by 7 bases and J by 2 bases, with 17 bases between the two germline ends. To note about this clone: Its antigen remains unknown.

Points from the study as a whole: Reportedly, diagnosis of cytomegalovirus status by the classifier showed high specificity and sensitivity.

Source material: PBMCs. This chain uses TRBV6-5 with TRBJ2-5; D is perhaps TRBD2 (6 bases). The receptor was derived from a man aged 50-60 years in good health and CMV-seronegative. The chain's CDR3 is CASNGSGRKQETQYF. CDR3 nucleotides: TGTGCCAGCAACGGTAGCGGCAGAAAACAAGAGACCCAGTACTTC.